A single sample gave rise to the 29 T cell receptor beta chains below, sequenced in a study of blood T cells in healthy people across ages (dated by TCRdb to about 2015). Libraries were prepared through 5' RACE. The reads were generated on an Illumina HiSeq 2500. A second PCR of roughly 7 to 11 cycles was performed with a sample-barcoded 5' primer and a J-beta primer mix. The public reads were reanalyzed by TCRdb: fastp trimming at Q25, MiXCR alignment, in-frame beta chains only. Merged by CDR3 protein, the rows form single entries marked with the most common genes and DNA. The sample table records about 750,000 distinct CDR3 sequences; 50% to 65% of these occur just once. Jointly, the top ten make up 40% to 50% of the sample. Sequenced material: blood. The receptors shown here come from an elderly man in good health.

On this clonotype itself: Mismatch with germline at one junction end may stem from a read error. The rearrangement links TRBV20-1 to TRBJ1-5; D unresolved. The germline CDR1 and CDR2 sequences are DFQATT and SNEGSKA (reference sequence). This CDR3 comprises 14 residues. The CDR3 DNA reads TGCAGTGCTAAAGTAGCGAGAAGCAATCAGCCCCAGCTTTTT. It encodes CSAKVARSNQPQLF.

In its sample, this clonotype was seen a few times. The chain joins TRBV4-1 to TRBJ2-7, with a tentative D call TRBD2 (5 bases). The V end was cut by 0 bases, the J end by 5 bases, with 23 bases between. This CDR3 has 18 residues. In germline, CDR1 is MGHRA, CDR2 YSYEKL. This CDR3 is CASSQDGLGLGGSDEQYF. The CDR3 DNA follows: TGCGCCAGCAGCCAAGATGGGCTCGGGCTGGGTGGGAGCGACGAGCAGTACTTC.

The chain joins TRBV6-5 to TRBJ2-3, with D maybe TRBD2 (6 bases). V was clipped by 5 bases and J by 5 bases, with 14 bases between them. CDR1 and CDR2 (germline): MNHEY, SVGAGI. The CDR3 totals 14 residues. Here the CDR3 reads CASSRTPGLDTQYF. For the CDR3, the DNA is TGTGCCAGCAGTAGGACCCCGGGACTAGATACGCAGTATTTT.

V usage is TRBV3-1 and J usage is TRBJ2-1; TRBD2 matches 7 bases. CDR1 is LGHDT and CDR2 is YNNKEL in the germline V gene (reference sequence). The length of the CDR3 is 16 residues. V lost 6 bases and J lost 9; bases outside the gene matches: 17. For the CDR3, the DNA is TGTGCCAGCAGGCAAAGCGCTAGCGGAAGAATACCTGAGCAGTTCTTC. Its translation: CASRQSASGRIPEQFF.

CDR3 bases: TGTGCCAGCAGCTTAGGGCTTTGGGGGGGACCAGTCAATGAGCAGTTCTTC. Its translation is CASSLGLWGGPVNEQFF. The V and J genes are TRBV7-9 and TRBJ2-1, with 7 bases lining up with TRBD2. The V gene end was trimmed by 1 base and the J gene end by 6 bases; junction bases not matched to a gene: 12. CDR3 size: 17 residues. The germline CDR1 and CDR2 sequences are SEHNR and FQNEAQ (reference sequence).

There are many counts of this clonotype. The gene calls are TRBV7-9 and TRBJ1-4, with a weak D call TRBD1 (5 bases). Deletions cut 5 bases from V and 7 bases from J, with 17 bases between. The CDR3 is made up of 15 amino acids. Germline V gene data show CDR1 as SEHNR and CDR2 as FQNEAQ (reference sequence). This CDR3 is CASSDSPGGIEKLFF. CDR3 DNA: TGTGCCAGCAGCGATAGCCCCGGGGGGATTGAAAAACTGTTTTTT.

The sample holds a few counts of this clonotype. The chain couples TRBV2 to TRBJ2-7; D could derive from TRBD1 or TRBD2 (6 bases each). Trimming removed 9 bases at V and 2 bases at J, with 11 bases between. The CDR3 runs 12 residues. The germline V gene has CDR1 SNHLY and CDR2 FYNNEI. CDR3 sequence: CASAGQAYEQYF. The CDR3 nucleotides read TGTGCCAGTGCGGGACAAGCCTACGAGCAGTACTTC.

The gene calls are TRBV5-1 and TRBJ1-4; 8 bases line up with TRBD1. The CDR3 covers 20 residues. The J segment lost 0 bases and the V segment lost 0 bases, leaving 13 bases of the junction unmatched. The germline V gene has CDR1 SGHRS and CDR2 YFSETQ. The CDR3 DNA sequence: TGCGCCAGCAGCTTGGAGGACAGGGATTGGAGACCTGCAACTAATGAAAAACTGTTTTTT. Residues: CASSLEDRDWRPATNEKLFF.

V usage is TRBV20-1 and J usage is TRBJ1-2; D not certain. The CDR3 extends over 17 amino acids. Germline CDR1 reads DFQATT; CDR2 reads SNEGSKA (reference sequence). V shed 3 bases and J shed 5 bases, with 25 bases lying between them. CDR3 protein: CSARSDRPSIGGYGYTF. CDR3 in DNA: TGCAGTGCTAGGTCGGATAGGCCCTCCATCGGTGGATATGGCTACACCTTC.

This chain links TRBV3-1 with TRBJ1-1; 7 positions match TRBD1. Germline V gene sequence: CDR1 LGHDT, CDR2 YNNKEL (reference sequence). The CDR3 loop spans 16 amino acids. The ends lost 4 bases at V and 0 bases at J; junction bases unmatched: 8. Here the CDR3 DNA reads TGTGCCAGCAGCCCCCGGACAGGTAGGGTGAACACTGAAGCTTTCTTT. This gives the protein CASSPRTGRVNTEAFF. The whole variable domain, remainder taken from reference TRBV3-1 and TRBJ1-1, is DTAVSQTPKYLVTQMGNDKSIKCEQNLGHDTMYWYKQDSKKFLKIMFSYNNKELIINETVPNRFSPKSPDKAHLNLHINSLELGDSAVYFCASSPRTGRVNTEAFFGQGTRLTVV.

CDR3 nucleotide sequence: TGTGCCAGCAGCTTAAGTCCTAGCATGAATGAGCAGTTCTTC. Translation gives CASSLSPSMNEQFF. The chain recombines TRBV7-3 with TRBJ2-1, with TRBD2 as a possible D gene (5 bases). The V and J ends lost 1 base and 7 bases respectively, with 11 bases between them. CDR1 and CDR2 (germline): SGHTA, FQGTGA. The CDR3 runs to 14 residues.

This chain uses TRBV12-3 or TRBV12-4 with TRBJ1-6; TRBD1 is a possible D gene (5 bases). This CDR3 is built from 13 residues. V lost 11 bases to trimming and J lost 6 bases, with 14 bases between them. The CDR3 spells CAARDGFNSPLHF. The CDR3 nucleotides read TGTGCCGCCCGGGACGGATTTAATTCACCCCTCCACTTT.

The chain is built from TRBV3-1 and TRBJ2-7, with a weak D call TRBD2 (5 bases). CDR1 and CDR2 from the germline V gene are LGHDT and YNNKEL (reference sequence). There are 11 residues in the CDR3. V lost 2 bases to trimming and J lost 8 bases, with 7 bases between them. The CDR3 loop reads CASSQSGQQYF. As DNA, the CDR3 is TGTGCCAGCAGCCAAAGCGGCCAGCAGTACTTC.

This chain connects TRBV5-5 to TRBJ2-3; D is uncertain. Per the germline V gene, CDR1 is SGHKS and CDR2 is YYEKEE (reference sequence). CDR3 size: 12 residues. Trimming left V 3 bases short and J 4 bases short, with 6 bases between. This chain's CDR3 is CASSSAPDTQYF. The CDR3, as DNA: TGTGCCAGCAGCTCCGCCCCAGATACGCAGTATTTT.

V usage is TRBV29-1 and J usage is TRBJ2-1, with unresolved D. Deletions cut 3 bases from V and 8 bases from J, with 5 bases between. Germline V gene data show CDR1 as SQVTM and CDR2 as ANQGSEA. The CDR3 totals 10 residues. CDR3 DNA: TGCAGCGTTGATGACGATGAGCAGTTCTTC. This codes for CSVDDDEQFF.

This chain joins TRBV11-2 and TRBJ2-7; 15 nucleotides agree with TRBD2. The V gene's germline CDR1 is SGHAT and CDR2 FQNNGV. CDR3 length equals 21 residues. The junction had 17 bases not matched to a gene; V was cut back by 2 bases and J by 3 bases. Here the CDR3 DNA reads TGTGCCAGCAGCTTAAACCCCCTCGGACTAGCGGGAGGGCCAAGGAACTACGAGCAGTACTTC. This translates into CASSLNPLGLAGGPRNYEQYF.

The rearrangement links TRBV7-3 to TRBJ1-1; 7 positions agree with TRBD1. The CDR3 loop spans 13 amino acids. Germline-derived CDR1 and CDR2 are SGHTA and FQGTGA. The J segment lost 6 bases and the V segment lost 3 bases, leaving 4 bases of the junction unmatched. CDR3 residues: CASSFTGVAEAFF. The CDR3 DNA follows: TGTGCCAGCAGCTTTACAGGGGTAGCTGAAGCTTTCTTT.

This clonotype showed up just once. J is TRBJ2-1 and V is TRBV27, with 9 nucleotides matching TRBD1. In germline, CDR1 is MNHEY, CDR2 SMNVEV (reference sequence). V lost 7 bases, J lost 8 bases, and 12 bases stayed unmatched. CDR3 size: 15 residues. The CDR3 region is CASTPRTGARDEQFF. The CDR3 nucleotides read TGTGCCAGCACCCCACGGACAGGGGCCAGGGATGAGCAGTTCTTC.

The chain recombines TRBV11-2 with TRBJ1-6; possibly TRBD1 for D (5 bases). Germline V gene lookup returns CDR1 SGHAT and CDR2 FQNNGV. The CDR3 has 15 amino acids. V was shortened by 4 bases and J by 8 bases, with 15 bases between the two germline ends. This chain's CDR3 is CASSSRRGQDSPLHF. CDR3 sequence (DNA): TGTGCCAGCAGCTCCCGGAGGGGTCAGGATTCACCCCTCCACTTT. The complete variable domain, with remaining parts taken from reference TRBV11-2 and TRBJ1-6, reads EAGVAQSPRYKIIEKRQSVAFWCNPISGHATLYWYQQILGQGPKLLIQFQNNGVVDDSQLPKDRFSAERLKGVDSTLKIQPAKLEDSAVYLCASSSRRGQDSPLHFGNGTRLTVT.

The chain uses TRBV7-9 and TRBJ2-7; possible D gene TRBD1, 6 bases. Germline values: CDR1 SEHNR, CDR2 FQNEAQ (reference sequence). V was trimmed by 4 bases and J by 6 bases, leaving 16 bases between them. The CDR3 loop spans 14 amino acids. CDR3 bases: TGTGCCAGCAGCTACCACAGGGAGTTGCCCGAGCAGTACTTC. This gives the protein CASSYHRELPEQYF.

V and J are TRBV18 and TRBJ2-1; 8 bases fit TRBD2. Germline lookup yields CDR1 KGHSH and CDR2 LQKENI. The CDR3 runs 16 residues. With 3 bases clipped from V and 0 bases from J, the junction kept 4 bases outside the gene matches. The CDR3 sequence: CASSPLAGNSYNEQFF. CDR3 bases: TGTGCCAGCTCACCCCTAGCGGGCAACTCCTACAATGAGCAGTTCTTC.

V is TRBV6-6 and J is TRBJ2-1; D not resolved. The CDR3 totals 13 residues. The V end was cut by 6 bases, the J end by 10 bases, with 16 bases between. CDR1 and CDR2 (germline): MNHNY, SVGAGI (reference sequence). The CDR3 sequence: CASSPMGIGEQFF. The CDR3 bases are TGTGCCAGCAGCCCCATGGGAATAGGGGAGCAGTTCTTC.

This clonotype was counted between two and nine times. The V call is TRBV5-1, the J call TRBJ2-7; maybe TRBD1 (6 bases). There are 15 residues in the CDR3. The V gene's germline CDR1 is SGHRS and CDR2 YFSETQ. With 3 bases removed from V and 3 bases from J, the gap between germline ends came to 16 bases. The CDR3 coding sequence is TGCGCCAGCAGCTCGGAGCCGGACAGATACTACGAGCAGTACTTC. The encoded protein is CASSSEPDRYYEQYF.

The V gene is TRBV11-2, the J gene TRBJ2-1; D remains ambiguous. The germline V gene has CDR1 SGHAT and CDR2 FQNNGV. The V and J ends lost 1 base and 7 bases respectively, with 14 bases between them. The CDR3 runs 15 residues. The CDR3 sequence is CASSLGPVYTNEQFF. The DNA for the CDR3 is TGTGCCAGCAGCTTAGGGCCCGTTTATACGAATGAGCAGTTCTTC. The entire variable domain, with the rest obtained from reference TRBV11-2 and TRBJ2-1, is as follows: EAGVAQSPRYKIIEKRQSVAFWCNPISGHATLYWYQQILGQGPKLLIQFQNNGVVDDSQLPKDRFSAERLKGVDSTLKIQPAKLEDSAVYLCASSLGPVYTNEQFFGPGTRLTVL.

V and J are TRBV27 and TRBJ2-7; 8 bases map to TRBD2. The CDR3 sequence is 15 residues long. The V and J ends lost 5 bases and 2 bases, in that order; junction bases with no gene match: 8. Germline-derived CDR1 and CDR2 are MNHEY and SMNVEV (reference sequence). Here the CDR3 DNA reads TGTGCCAGCAGTAGTTATAGCGGGAAACCCTACGAGCAGTACTTC. It encodes CASSSYSGKPYEQYF.

The V and J genes are TRBV29-1 and TRBJ2-7; 7 bases align to TRBD1. The CDR3 is made up of 15 amino acids. V was pared by 0 bases and J by 2 bases, with 7 bases of the junction left unmatched. Germline CDR1 reads SQVTM; CDR2 reads ANQGSEA. The CDR3 region has the DNA TGCAGCGTTGAAGATAGGGCAGGGGGTGCCTACGAGCAGTACTTC. It translates to CSVEDRAGGAYEQYF.

This chain uses TRBV29-1 with TRBJ2-7; D possibly matches TRBD1 or TRBD2 (6 bases each). Trimming took off 7 bases at V and 5 bases at J, with 12 bases between the two ends. Germline CDR1 reads SQVTM; CDR2 reads ANQGSEA. The length of the CDR3 is 11 residues. DNA for the CDR3: TGCAGCGCGGGGGCAGGGAACGAGCAGTACTTC. Encoded protein: CSAGAGNEQYF.

This clonotype was observed a handful of times. The CDR3, as DNA: TGTGCCAGCAGCCTAACCGGGACTAGGCAAGAGACCCAGTACTTC. This gives the protein CASSLTGTRQETQYF. The chain uses TRBV7-9 and TRBJ2-5; 8 nucleotides align to TRBD2. Losses at the gene ends were 5 bases for V and 2 bases for J; bases not matched to a gene: 7. This CDR3 contains 15 residues. Germline V gene lookup returns CDR1 SEHNR and CDR2 FQNEAQ (reference sequence).

The chain combines TRBV28 with TRBJ1-2; D ambiguous. V was cut by 6 bases and J by 8 bases, with 10 bases left in between. CDR1 is MDHEN and CDR2 is SYDVKM in the germline V gene. The CDR3 is 11 residues long. Here the CDR3 DNA reads TGTGCCAGCAGGGCCCGAGGGGGCTACACCTTC. Translated, it gives CASRARGGYTF.